The TCR beta chain under discussion was sequenced for a study of T cells after yellow fever vaccination. Only a few counts were recorded for this clonotype. Germline assignment: CDR1 SGHNT and CDR2 YYREEE (reference sequence). The CDR3 spans 14 residues. Trimming took 5 bases from V and 6 from J; bases not matched to a gene: 6. TCRdb passed the 5' RACE reads through MiXCR, listing each CDR3 protein once. The sample gives roughly 160,000 distinct CDR3 sequences, 6.5% to 8.5% of which show up once; more than 2% is in the top ten. Source: CD4+ T cells sorted from PBMCs, taken more than 4 days after the first yellow fever vaccination. The chain has TRBV5-4 and TRBJ2-1, with 9 bases that match TRBD1. This receptor was identified in a man aged 18 to 30 who received the YFV17D yellow fever vaccine. The CDR3 region has the DNA TGTGCCAGCAGGTCGGGACAGGGAGGCAATGAGCAGTTCTTC. Its translation: CASRSGQGGNEQFF.